Listed below are T cell receptor beta chains from one sample, sequenced in a study of shared clonotypes between healthy human individuals. Profiling relied on immunoSEQ multiplex PCR, and the TCRdb table lists in-frame clones only, not all of them. The table includes 2 million to 2.5 million clones, about 90% detected once. The sample was naive CD4+ T cells from PBMCs. These receptors originate from a man aged 18 to 30 in good health. Some clones in this sample may be carry-over from other donors' samples. Each CDR3 is given with its conserved first and last residue. D genes are given only for firm matches. The size field is filled for only some rows; it gives once, few, many or a size class.

clone size	V gene	J gene	D gene	CDR3 DNA	CDR3 protein
NA	TRBV2	TRBJ1-2	TRBD1	TGTGCCAGCAGTGGACTGGGACAGGGACGTGGCTATGGCTACACCTTC	CASSGLGQGRGYGYTF
NA	TRBV6-5	TRBJ2-3	NA	TGTGCCAGCAGTTACGCCGGGACACGACGAGAGGCGCAGTATTTT	CASSYAGTRREAQYF
NA	TRBV9	TRBJ2-3	NA	TGTGCCAGCAGCGTAGCTCCCCTCACAGATACGCAGTATTTT	CASSVAPLTDTQYF
NA	TRBV19	TRBJ1-1	TRBD1	TGTGGGACAGGGAACGGGAGAGTGAACACTGAAGCTTTCTTT	CGTGNGRVNTEAFF
NA	TRBV11-3	TRBJ2-2	NA	TGTGCCAGCAGCTTAGGTTCAGGACCGAACACCGGGGAGCTGTTTTTT	CASSLGSGPNTGELFF
NA	TRBV18	TRBJ2-4	NA	TGTGCCAGCTCATCACTCCCGTGGCCGGCCAAAAACATTCAGTACTTC	CASSSLPWPAKNIQYF
NA	TRBV2	TRBJ2-6	TRBD1	TGTGCCAGCAGTGAGATGGGACAGGGTTTGTTCTCTGGGGCCAACGTCCTGACTTTC	CASSEMGQGLFSGANVLTF
NA	TRBV6-5	TRBJ1-1	NA	TGTGCCAGCAGTTACTCTCGGTCGATTGAAGCTTTCTTT	CASSYSRSIEAFF
NA	TRBV19	TRBJ2-7	NA	TGTGCCAGTAGTATAGGAGGATTGGAGCAGTACTTC	CASSIGGLEQYF
few	TRBV28	TRBJ1-1	NA	TGTGCCAGCACGTTCCAAGGGAGTTCGGCTTTCTTT	CASTFQGSSAFF
NA	TRBV5-1	TRBJ1-4	TRBD1	TGCGCCAGCAGCCCAACCGGGACAGCTAATGAAAAACTGTTTTTT	CASSPTGTANEKLFF
NA	TRBV2	TRBJ1-1	NA	TGTGCCAGCAGTGCCGGGAACACTGAAGCTTTCTTT	CASSAGNTEAFF
NA	TRBV7-9	TRBJ2-7	NA	TGTGCCAGCAGCCCCAGTGGGGAAGGCTACGAGCAGTACTTC	CASSPSGEGYEQYF
NA	TRBV5-1	TRBJ2-3	TRBD1	TGCGCCAGCAGCCAGGGACAGATACTCACAGATACGCAGTATTTT	CASSQGQILTDTQYF
NA	TRBV27	TRBJ2-1	TRBD2	TGTGCCAGCAGCCTTAGGTGGGCGGGAGGGCCCAACAATGAGCAGTTCTTC	CASSLRWAGGPNNEQFF
NA	TRBV5-4	TRBJ2-5	NA	TGTGCCAGCAGCTTGGAGGTAAAGCAAGGGACCCAGTACTTC	CASSLEVKQGTQYF